There are many counts of the clone carrying this TCR beta chain. The read stops 3 residues short of the end of the CDR3; the missing end is completed from the germline J gene. The CDR3 contains 17 residues. In germline, CDR1 is DFQATT, CDR2 SNEGSKA (reference sequence). Trimming removed 0 bases at V and 7 bases at J, with 22 bases between. The data stem from a study of T cell clonality in common variable immunodeficiency. The method was immunoSEQ multiplex PCR; TCRdb's version includes in-frame clones alone and lacks a portion of them. Singletons are absent from the sample, which has tens of thousands of clones.

The genes are TRBV20-1 and TRBJ2-1, with D possibly TRBD2 on 6 matching bases. The TCR was taken from a person aged 18 to 70 in good health. The source material was peripheral blood mononuclear cells. CDR3 residues: CSARDRLARRVRNEQFF. The sequenced part of the CDR3 DNA is TGCAGTGCTAGAGATCGGCTAGCGAGAAGGGTCAGGAATGAG.